Following are 15 T cell receptor beta chains from one sample sequenced in a study of T cells after yellow fever vaccination. A single record per CDR3 protein comes from TCRdb applying MiXCR to the 5' RACE reads. The data contain 230,000 or so distinct CDR3 sequences, about 3.9% of them singletons. The sample consisted of PBMCs, taken 15 days after the yellow fever booster vaccination. The receptors were gathered from a man between 18 and 35 years old who received the YFV17D yellow fever vaccine.

This clonotype was observed many times. The CDR3 coding sequence is TGCGCCAGCAGCCAAGAGTGGGGAAAGATGAACACTGAAGCTTTCTTT. Protein: CASSQEWGKMNTEAFF. The genes are TRBV4-1 and TRBJ1-1; D call uncertain. This CDR3 is built from 16 residues. Germline values: CDR1 MGHRA, CDR2 YSYEKL. V lost 0 bases and J 0 bases, leaving 11 bases between the germline ends.

This clonotype was detected ten times or more. The rearrangement links TRBV5-1 to TRBJ2-4, with a tentative D call TRBD2 (6 bases). Trimming removed 0 bases at V and 9 bases at J, with 10 bases between. The germline V gene has CDR1 SGHRS and CDR2 YFSETQ. The CDR3 sequence is 13 residues long. Here the CDR3 DNA reads TGCGCCAGCAGCTTGGAAGTCGGGGGCATTCAGTACTTC. Protein sequence: CASSLEVGGIQYF.

This clonotype appeared many times. This chain connects TRBV2 to TRBJ2-1; TRBD2 aligns across 8 bases. CDR3 length equals 12 residues. Germline-derived CDR1 and CDR2 are SNHLY and FYNNEI. After removal of 6 bases from V and 7 bases from J, the junction contained 2 bases not matched to a gene. CDR3 DNA: TGTGCCAGCAGACCGGGGGGGAATGAGCAGTTCTTC. Encoded protein: CASRPGGNEQFF.

This clonotype was picked up many times. The chain joins TRBV20-1 to TRBJ2-2; 8 positions match TRBD2. This CDR3 has 13 amino acids. Germline V gene lookup returns CDR1 DFQATT and CDR2 SNEGSKA (reference sequence). V was clipped by 6 bases and J by 6 bases; unmatched bases: 6. CDR3 sequence (DNA): TGCAGTGCATTAGCGGGGTCGGCCGGGGAGCTGTTTTTT. Translating gives CSALAGSAGELFF.

This clonotype has at least ten counts. The chain uses TRBV10-3 and TRBJ2-3; tentative D call: TRBD1 (5 bases). The CDR3 loop spans 14 amino acids. Germline V gene data show CDR1 as ENHRY and CDR2 as SYGVKD. V dropped 4 bases and J dropped 2 bases, with 10 bases sitting between them. The CDR3 spells CAISGTDNTDTQYF. CDR3 sequence (DNA): TGTGCCATCAGTGGAACGGACAACACAGATACGCAGTATTTT.

Points on this clonotype: At one end the junction does not follow the germline gene, possibly because of a read error. This chain joins TRBV2 and TRBJ2-7, with TRBD1 as a possible D gene (5 bases). The length of the CDR3 is 15 residues. Germline V gives CDR1 SNHLY, CDR2 FYNNEI. CDR3 coding DNA: TGTGCCAGCACATCCCCAACGACAGTCTCCTCCGAGCAGTACTTC. This codes for CASTSPTTVSSEQYF.

There are many counts of this clonotype. This rearrangement joins TRBV30 to TRBJ2-1; TRBD2 matches 8 bases. CDR1 is GTSNPN, CDR2 SVGIG, per germline (reference sequence). Trimming at V came to 0 bases and at J to 8 bases, leaving 6 bases not matched to a gene. The CDR3 covers 14 residues. The DNA for the CDR3 is TGTGCCTGGAGTGTAGGTAGCGGGGAGTATGAGCAGTTCTTC. It codes for CAWSVGSGEYEQFF. Variable domain in full (rest from reference TRBV30 and TRBJ2-1): SQTIHQWPATLVQPVGSPLSLECTVEGTSNPNLYWYRQAAGRGLQLLFYSVGIGQISSEVPQNLSASRPQDRQFILSSKKLLLSDSGFYLCAWSVGSGEYEQFFGPGTRLTVL.

Many counts were recorded for this clonotype. V usage is TRBV3-2 and J usage is TRBJ1-1. TRBV3-2 is termed a pseudogene. The CDR3 loop spans 15 amino acids. The CDR3 DNA reads TGTGCCAGCAGCCAAGTCGAAAGGGAGAACACTGAAGCTTTCTTT. Protein product: CASSQVERENTEAFF.

V is TRBV4-3 and J is TRBJ1-1, with TRBD1 as a possible D gene (5 bases). Germline V gene lookup returns CDR1 LGHNA and CDR2 YSLEER. The CDR3 is made up of 15 amino acids. V lost 5 bases to trimming and J lost 3 bases, with 16 bases between them. The CDR3: CASSSVLGGDTEAFF. CDR3 nucleotides: TGCGCCAGCAGCTCTGTGTTGGGGGGGGACACTGAAGCTTTCTTT.

This clonotype has ten or more counts. The CDR3 region is CAWSPPTGTGGFGELFF. CDR3 sequence (DNA): TGTGCCTGGAGTCCCCCAACCGGGACAGGGGGCTTCGGGGAGCTGTTTTTT. This chain connects TRBV30 to TRBJ2-2; 12 bases align to TRBD1. The CDR3 is 17 amino acids. Per germline, CDR1 GTSNPN and CDR2 SVGIG (reference sequence). J was trimmed by 7 bases and V by 2 bases; bases with no gene match: 11.

This clonotype was recorded at least ten times. This sequence joins TRBV29-1 and TRBJ2-1; the match to TRBD2 covers 10 bases. The CDR3 sequence is 13 residues long. V was clipped by 1 base and J by 9 bases; unmatched bases: 3. CDR1 SQVTM and CDR2 ANQGSEA come from the germline V gene. CDR3 residues: CSVEGTSGAEQFF. The CDR3 region has the DNA TGCAGCGTTGAAGGGACTAGCGGAGCTGAGCAGTTCTTC.

This clonotype was seen many times. J is TRBJ1-2 and V is TRBV6-5; tentative D call: TRBD1 (5 bases). Between the trimmed V and J ends, which lost 11 bases and 7 bases, there was a span of 23 bases. Germline lookup yields CDR1 MNHEY and CDR2 SVGAGI. The length of the CDR3 is 14 residues. The CDR3 DNA is TGTGCCGCGTGGGGTCGGTTTGGGGCTTCTGGCTACACCTTC. Protein sequence: CAAWGRFGASGYTF.

This clonotype occurred many times. This chain joins TRBV4-3 and TRBJ1-1; D perhaps matches TRBD1 (5 bases). The CDR3 has 17 amino acids. Trimming cost V 0 bases and J 0 bases, with 14 bases left between them. From germline, CDR1 is LGHNA and CDR2 YSLEER. CDR3 sequence: CASSQDSPPGMNTEAFF. The CDR3 DNA is TGCGCCAGCAGCCAAGACTCGCCCCCAGGGATGAACACTGAAGCTTTCTTT.

This clonotype was counted a few times. A read error may produce the germline difference seen at one junction end. The chain has TRBV7-3 and TRBJ2-3; a weak D match, TRBD2 (5 bases). This CDR3 comprises 14 residues. The V gene's germline CDR1 is SGHTA and CDR2 FQGTGA. CDR3 bases: TGTTCCAGCAGCTCACTAGAAATCACAGATACGCAGTATTTT. Translation: CSSSSLEITDTQYF.

This clonotype was counted ten times or more. The chain joins TRBV7-2 to TRBJ2-3, with TRBD2 identical over 10 bases. The junction had 8 bases not matched to a gene; V was cut back by 2 bases and J by 3 bases. The CDR3 consists of 17 residues. Germline V lookup: CDR1 SGHTA, CDR2 FQGNSA. For the CDR3, the DNA is TGTGCCAGCAGCTTAAGCGGGGGGGCGATTGGGACAGATACGCAGTATTTT. It translates to CASSLSGGAIGTDTQYF.